The clone carrying this TCR beta chain was found a few times. Its antigen is still unknown. One entry per CDR3 protein results from TCRdb running MiXCR on the RACE reads. The data show under 200,000 distinct CDR3 sequences, with around 30% seen just once and less than 3% held by the top ten. This sample is part of a study of human T cells and chemical hapten exposure. Overall study findings and caveats: Counts of expanded TCRs at PT1 were positively correlated with patch test score. Every donor had alopecia, and their immune response may therefore differ from healthy people's.

Time point described: pre-sensitization, week 0. Treatment given: therapeutic diphenylcyclopropenone sensitization with weekly scalp DPC. The drawing of blood occurred before each patch test was applied. It was from unfractionated whole blood that total RNA was extracted. Germline CDR1 DFQATT, CDR2 SNEGSKA (reference sequence). Deletions cut 3 bases from V and 1 base from J, with 9 bases between. The CDR3 spans 14 residues. The sample here was whole blood, taken in connection with sensitization to the hapten diphenylcyclopropenone (DPC). The chain is built from TRBV20-1 and TRBJ2-2; the D is unclear. This clonotype was sampled from a woman aged 25-40 years with alopecia areata. Some clones in this sample may be carry-over from other donors' samples. The chain's CDR3 is CSARMGWNTGELFF. The CDR3 nucleotides read TGCAGTGCTAGGATGGGGTGGAACACCGGGGAGCTGTTTTTT.